This T cell receptor (beta chain) emerged from a study of cytomegalovirus exposure and HLA in healthy donors. Turning to the study itself: Unique TCR beta sequences numbering about 100 million came from around 180 million T cells in an earlier analysis. A data release that came early held roughly 80 million unique TCRs from HLA-typed donors. Study results and limitations: When analyzed later, a missense DCLRE1C variant was found to be linked to TCR beta V- and J-gene trimming.

Per the germline V gene, CDR1 is MNHNS and CDR2 is SASEGT. This CDR3 is built from 14 residues. J lost 3 bases, V lost 2 bases, and 0 bases had no gene match. To note about this clone: Its target is unknown. The sample holds other DNA sequences that translate to the same CDR3.

It was with 60 Vbeta and 13 Jbeta primers that the PCR ran. Sequenced by immunoSEQ multiplex PCR; TCRdb stores in-frame clones only, minus some. The table records about 180,000 clones, about 85% of them present only once. Sequenced material: PBMCs. The J gene is TRBJ2-1, the V gene TRBV6-1; 8 bases align to TRBD2. The receptor was isolated from a girl aged 10-17 years in good health and CMV-seropositive. The chain's CDR3 is CASSELAGYNEQFF. The DNA for the CDR3 is TGTGCCAGCAGTGAACTAGCGGGCTACAATGAGCAGTTCTTC.